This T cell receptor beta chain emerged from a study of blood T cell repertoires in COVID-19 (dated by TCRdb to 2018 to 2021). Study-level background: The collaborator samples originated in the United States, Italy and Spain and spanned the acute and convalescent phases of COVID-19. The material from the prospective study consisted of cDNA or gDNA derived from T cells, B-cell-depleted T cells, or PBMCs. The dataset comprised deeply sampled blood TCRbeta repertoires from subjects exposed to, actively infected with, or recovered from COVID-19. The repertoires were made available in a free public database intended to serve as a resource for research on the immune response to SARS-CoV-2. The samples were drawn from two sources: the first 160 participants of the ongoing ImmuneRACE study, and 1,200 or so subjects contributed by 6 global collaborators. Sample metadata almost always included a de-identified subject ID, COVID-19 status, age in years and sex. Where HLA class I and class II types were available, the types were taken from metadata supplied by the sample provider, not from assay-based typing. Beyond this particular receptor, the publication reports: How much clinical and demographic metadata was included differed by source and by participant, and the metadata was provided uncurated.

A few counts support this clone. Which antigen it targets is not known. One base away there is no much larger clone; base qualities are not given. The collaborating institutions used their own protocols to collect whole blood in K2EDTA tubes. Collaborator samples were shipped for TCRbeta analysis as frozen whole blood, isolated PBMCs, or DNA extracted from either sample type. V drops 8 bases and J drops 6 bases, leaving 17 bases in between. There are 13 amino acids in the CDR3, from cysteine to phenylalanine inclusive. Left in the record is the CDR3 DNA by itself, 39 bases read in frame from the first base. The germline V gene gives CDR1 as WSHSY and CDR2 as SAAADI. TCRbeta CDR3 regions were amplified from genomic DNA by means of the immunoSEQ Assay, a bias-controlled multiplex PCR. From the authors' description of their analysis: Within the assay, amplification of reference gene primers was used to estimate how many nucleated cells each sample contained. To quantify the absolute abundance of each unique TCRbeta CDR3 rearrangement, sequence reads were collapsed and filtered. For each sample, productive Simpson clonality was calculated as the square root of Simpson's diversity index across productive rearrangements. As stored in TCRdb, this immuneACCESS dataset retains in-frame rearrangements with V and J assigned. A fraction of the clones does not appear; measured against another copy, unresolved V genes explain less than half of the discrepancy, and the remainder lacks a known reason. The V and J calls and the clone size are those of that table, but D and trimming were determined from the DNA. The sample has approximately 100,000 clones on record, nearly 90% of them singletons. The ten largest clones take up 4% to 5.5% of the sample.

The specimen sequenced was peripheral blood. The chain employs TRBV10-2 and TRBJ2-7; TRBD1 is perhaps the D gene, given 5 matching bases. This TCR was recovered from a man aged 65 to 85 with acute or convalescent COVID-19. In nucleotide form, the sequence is TGCGCCAGCGGAGACAGCCGTGCCGGCGAGCAGTACTTC. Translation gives CASGDSRAGEQYF.